This passage covers 16 T cell receptor beta chains from one sample sequenced in a study of Ad26.COV2.S vaccination and SARS-CoV-2 variants. Treatment of the sample: 15 to 20 received Ad26.COV2.S at low or high dose, single or two shots; several received placebo; per-sample allocation not given. The study sampled participants on day 63 after the first vaccine or placebo injection. Using immunoSEQ multiplex PCR, the repertoire was profiled, and TCRdb retains in-frame clones only, with some absent. The sample consists of about 400,000 clones, more than 75% of them appearing once. The sequenced sample was peripheral blood, obtained in a trial of Ad26.COV2.S vaccine versus placebo. These receptors all come from a person between 18 and 65 years old who received the Ad26.COV2.S COVID-19 vaccine or a placebo.

The CDR3 reads CASSQEGRGEVETQYF. CDR3 nucleotide sequence: TGCGCCAGCAGCCAAGAAGGCAGGGGGGAGGTAGAGACCCAGTACTTC. This chain links TRBV4-3 with TRBJ2-5; D may be TRBD1 (7 bases). Germline lookup yields CDR1 LGHNA and CDR2 YSLEER. The CDR3 totals 16 residues. Trimming stripped 0 bases from V and 4 bases from J, with 15 bases between.

The chain uses TRBV9 and TRBJ1-1, with D possibly being TRBD1 (5 bases). V lost 2 bases, J lost 11 bases, and 19 bases lay in between. Looked up from germline, CDR1 is SGDLS and CDR2 is YYNGEE. CDR3 size: 14 residues. The CDR3 DNA is TGTGCCAGCAGCGTCGGGGGAAACCTAGAGTCGGCTTTCTTT. Translating it yields CASSVGGNLESAFF.

The genes are TRBV28 and TRBJ2-7; D is perhaps TRBD2 (5 bases). Germline CDR1 reads MDHEN; CDR2 reads SYDVKM. V shed 7 bases and J shed 3 bases, with 19 bases lying between them. CDR3 size: 15 residues. CDR3 residues: CASTPGLAPDYEQYF. The CDR3 nucleotides read TGTGCCAGCACCCCTGGACTGGCCCCAGACTACGAGCAGTACTTC.

This chain's CDR3 is CASKVGTAANDGNTIYF. Written as DNA, the CDR3 is TGTGCCAGCAAGGTCGGGACAGCTGCTAATGATGGAAACACCATATATTTT. The chain employs TRBV3-1 (or the pseudogene TRBV3-2) and TRBJ1-3; 7 positions agree with TRBD1. The CDR3 length is 17 residues. The germline V gene encodes CDR1 LGHDT and CDR2 YNNKEL (reference sequence). The V gene end was trimmed by 7 bases and the J gene end by 3 bases; junction bases not matched to a gene: 15.

The V call is TRBV2, the J call TRBJ2-2, with 8 bases aligning to TRBD1. V shed 8 bases, J shed 5 bases, and the junction held 7 bases outside the gene matches. CDR1 is SNHLY, CDR2 FYNNEI, per germline. The CDR3 is made up of 14 amino acids. CDR3 DNA: TGTGCCAGCGGGAAAAGACAGGGGACCGGGGAGCTGTTTTTT. This codes for CASGKRQGTGELFF.

Ten or more counts support this clone. The gene calls are TRBV6-2 or TRBV6-3 and TRBJ2-6, with D unclear. V lost 2 bases, J lost 0 bases, and 14 bases lay in between. CDR1 is MNHEY, CDR2 SVGEGT, per germline. The CDR3 consists of 18 residues. The CDR3 is CASSYRPVLASGANVLTF. CDR3 nucleotide sequence: TGTGCCAGCAGTTACCGACCCGTGCTGGCCTCTGGGGCCAACGTCCTGACTTTC.

This clone has a single count. The gene calls are TRBV7-6 and TRBJ1-2; the match to TRBD1 covers 8 bases. The CDR3 is 16 residues long. Unmatched junction bases numbered 10, after V lost 5 bases and J lost 2 bases. The germline gives CDR1 SGHVS, CDR2 FNYEAQ. CDR3 sequence reads: CASSQGGDRGNYGYTF. As DNA, the CDR3 is TGTGCCAGCAGCCAGGGCGGCGACAGGGGAAACTATGGCTACACCTTC.

The gene calls are TRBV7-9 and TRBJ2-2; no reliable D call. Germline CDR1 reads SEHNR; CDR2 reads FQNEAQ (reference sequence). V dropped 3 bases and J dropped 0 bases, with 8 bases sitting between them. The CDR3 has 15 amino acids. The CDR3 DNA is TGTGCCAGCAGCTTTTCAGGAGCGAACACCGGGGAGCTGTTTTTT. The encoded protein is CASSFSGANTGELFF.

This chain joins TRBV5-1 and TRBJ1-3, with D possibly TRBD1 on 6 matching bases. V was trimmed by 4 bases and J by 0 bases, leaving 11 bases between them. Germline V CDR1 and CDR2: SGHRS, YFSETQ. CDR3 length equals 15 residues. The CDR3 nucleotides read TGCGCCAGCAGCGACGTACAGGGCTCTGGAAACACCATATATTTT. Its translation: CASSDVQGSGNTIYF. Based on the CDR3 plus reference TRBV5-1 and TRBJ1-3, the full variable domain is KAGVTQTPRYLIKTRGQQVTLSCSPISGHRSVSWYQQTPGQGLQFLFEYFSETQRNKGNFPGRFSGRQFSNSRSEMNVSTLELGDSALYLCASSDVQGSGNTIYFGEGSWLTVV.

The CDR3 DNA reads as TGCAGTGCTAGTCAGGGGTTCAATCAGCCCCAGCATTTT. It codes for CSASQGFNQPQHF. This rearrangement joins TRBV20-1 to TRBJ1-5; possibly TRBD1 for D (6 bases). V shed 3 bases and J shed 3 bases, with 9 bases lying between them. Per germline, CDR1 DFQATT and CDR2 SNEGSKA (reference sequence). The CDR3 spans 13 residues.

There are a few counts of this clone. This chain uses TRBV4-3 with TRBJ1-6; D not resolved. This CDR3 spans 16 amino acids. The germline V gene has CDR1 LGHNA and CDR2 YSLEER. Between the trimmed V and J ends, which lost 1 base and 7 bases, there was a span of 14 bases. CDR3 coding DNA: TGCGCCAGCAGCCAAGTTCAGGTCGCTCGGAATTCACCCCTCCACTTT. It is translated as CASSQVQVARNSPLHF.

The chain recombines TRBV6-5 with TRBJ2-7; 7 positions agree with TRBD1. Germline CDR1 reads MNHEY; CDR2 reads SVGAGI. Trimming cost V 5 bases and J 0 bases; bases outside gene matches: 7. This CDR3 is 15 amino acids long. CDR3 bases: TGTGCCAGCAGTAACTACGGACAGGCCTCCTACGAGCAGTACTTC. Its protein is CASSNYGQASYEQYF.

The V and J genes are TRBV28 and TRBJ2-7; D is perhaps TRBD1 (5 bases). Trimming took off 5 bases at V and 4 bases at J, with 15 bases between the two ends. CDR1 MDHEN and CDR2 SYDVKM come from the germline V gene. This CDR3 contains 14 residues. CDR3: CASSPTAGWYEQYF. The DNA of the CDR3 is TGTGCCAGCAGTCCGACGGCAGGGTGGTACGAGCAGTACTTC.

The chain uses TRBV20-1 and TRBJ1-6; TRBD1 is a possible D gene (5 bases). There are 15 residues in the CDR3. Germline CDR1 and CDR2: DFQATT and SNEGSKA (reference sequence). V was cut by 3 bases and J by 7 bases, with 16 bases left in between. CDR3 in amino acids: CSASRAGRLNSPLHF. CDR3 nucleotide sequence: TGCAGTGCTAGTAGGGCAGGGAGACTAAATTCACCCCTCCACTTT.

The chain couples TRBV4-1 to TRBJ1-4, with D possibly matching TRBD1 (5 bases). CDR3 length equals 22 residues. Trimming stripped 0 bases from V and 5 bases from J, with 31 bases between. The germline CDR1 and CDR2 sequences are MGHRA and YSYEKL. The DNA for the CDR3 is TGCGCCAGCAGCCAAGAAGTCCCACCAGGGTTTAAAGGGTTGACCCTAAATGAAAAACTGTTTTTT. This gives the protein CASSQEVPPGFKGLTLNEKLFF.

V is TRBV15 and J is TRBJ1-1; D unclear. Trimming stripped 2 bases from V and 5 bases from J, with 15 bases between. There are 15 residues in the CDR3. CDR1 is LNHNV, CDR2 YYDKDF, per germline (reference sequence). CDR3 sequence (DNA): TGTGCCACCAGCAGACACCGAACATCTTCGACTGAAGCTTTCTTT. Amino acid sequence: CATSRHRTSSTEAFF.